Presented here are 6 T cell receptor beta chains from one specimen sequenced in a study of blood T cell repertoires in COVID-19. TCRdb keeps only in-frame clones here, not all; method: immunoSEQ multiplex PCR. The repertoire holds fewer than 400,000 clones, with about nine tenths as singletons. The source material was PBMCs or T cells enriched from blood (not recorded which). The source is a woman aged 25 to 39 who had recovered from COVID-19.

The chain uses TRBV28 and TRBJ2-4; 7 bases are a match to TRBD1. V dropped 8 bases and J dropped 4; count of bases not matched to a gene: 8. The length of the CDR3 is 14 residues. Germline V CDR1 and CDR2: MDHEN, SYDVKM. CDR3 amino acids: CASLPGTAKNIQYF. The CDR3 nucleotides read TGTGCCAGCCTCCCCGGGACAGCAAAAAACATTCAGTACTTC.

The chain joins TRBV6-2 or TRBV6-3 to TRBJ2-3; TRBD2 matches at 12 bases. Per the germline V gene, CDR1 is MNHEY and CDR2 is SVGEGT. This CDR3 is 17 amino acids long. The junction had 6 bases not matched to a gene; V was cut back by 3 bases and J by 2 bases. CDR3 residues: CASSYSSSGGATDTQYF. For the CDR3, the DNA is TGTGCCAGCAGTTATTCCTCTAGCGGGGGGGCCACAGATACGCAGTATTTT.

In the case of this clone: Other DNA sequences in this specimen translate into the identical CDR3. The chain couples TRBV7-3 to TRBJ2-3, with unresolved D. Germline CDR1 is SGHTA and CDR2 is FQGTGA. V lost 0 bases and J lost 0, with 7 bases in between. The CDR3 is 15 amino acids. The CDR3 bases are TGTGCCAGCAGCTTAACTCACGGGAGCACAGATACGCAGTATTTT. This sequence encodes CASSLTHGSTDTQYF.

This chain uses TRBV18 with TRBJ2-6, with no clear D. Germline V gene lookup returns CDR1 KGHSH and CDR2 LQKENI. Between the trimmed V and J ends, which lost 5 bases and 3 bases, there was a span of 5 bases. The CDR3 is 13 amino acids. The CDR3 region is CASSTNGANVLTF. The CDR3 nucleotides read TGTGCCAGCTCAACAAATGGGGCCAACGTCCTGACTTTC.

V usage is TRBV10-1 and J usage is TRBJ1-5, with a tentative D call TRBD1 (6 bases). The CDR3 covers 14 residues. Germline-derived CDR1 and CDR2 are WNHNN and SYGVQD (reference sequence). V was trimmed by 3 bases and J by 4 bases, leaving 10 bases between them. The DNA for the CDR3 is TGCGCCAGCAGTGATAAGACAGGAAATCAGCCCCAGCATTTT. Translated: CASSDKTGNQPQHF.

DNA of the CDR3: TGTGCCAGCAGCCCCTCGGGGGGACATGGCACTGAAGCTTTCTTT. Residues: CASSPSGGHGTEAFF. The chain links TRBV7-9 to TRBJ1-1, with a tentative D call TRBD1 (6 bases). CDR3 length: 15 residues. V lost 5 bases, J lost 4 bases, and 17 bases lay in between. From germline, CDR1 is SEHNR and CDR2 FQNEAQ (reference sequence).